This TCR beta chain was recorded in a study of blood T cell repertoires in COVID-19 (dated by TCRdb to about 2020). For the study in its entirety: Collaborator samples came from the United States, Italy and Spain and covered acute and convalescent phases of COVID-19. The dataset comprised deeply sampled blood TCRbeta repertoires from subjects exposed to, actively infected with, or recovered from COVID-19. A de-identified subject ID, COVID-19 status, age in years and sex were almost always included in the sample metadata. A freely available public database, intended as a resource for researchers studying the immune response to SARS-CoV-2, is where the repertoires were released. HLA class I and class II types, where available, came from metadata supplied by the sample provider rather than from assay-based typing. The samples were drawn from two sources: the first 160 participants of the ongoing ImmuneRACE study, and approximately 1,300 subjects contributed by 6 global collaborators. The material from the prospective study consisted of cDNA or gDNA derived from T cells, B-cell-depleted T cells, or PBMCs. Results the study describes overall, beyond this receptor: The quantity of clinical and demographic metadata differed by source and by participant and was supplied without curation.

Each collaborating institution followed its own protocols to collect whole blood in K2EDTA tubes. For TCRbeta analysis, collaborators shipped samples as frozen whole blood, isolated PBMCs, or DNA extracted from either of those sample types. The CDR3 has 14 amino acids, counting the end cysteine and phenylalanine. Only CDR3 DNA remains: 42 bases, in frame from the first base. The V end loses 5 bases and the J end loses 0 bases, and a stretch of 10 bases separates them. CDR1 and CDR2 were assigned from the germline V gene (reference sequence) as LNHDA and SQIVND. TCRbeta CDR3 regions were amplified from genomic DNA by means of the immunoSEQ Assay, a bias-controlled multiplex PCR. The study's processing was this. Within the assay, amplification of reference gene primers was used to estimate how many nucleated cells each sample contained. To quantify the absolute abundance of each unique TCRbeta CDR3 rearrangement, sequence reads were collapsed and filtered. Productive Simpson clonality was computed per sample as the square root of Simpson's diversity index over productive rearrangements. TCRdb holds this immuneACCESS table with in-frame rearrangements only. Some clones are missing; in checked studies, unresolved V genes explain under half, and the rest has no known cause. D and trimming come from the DNA, and the V and J calls and clone size come from that table. Counted in this sample were about 230,000 clones; around four fifths of them appeared once. The ten biggest clones cover over 15% of the sample.

Note on this clone: What this receptor recognizes is not known. Base qualities are missing; no much larger clone stands one base away.

The sequence came from a woman older than 75 with active or convalescent COVID-19. The V and J segments used are TRBV19 and TRBJ1-2, and perhaps TRBD1 as D gene, on 5 matching bases. The sample was peripheral blood. The bases read TGTGCCAGTAGTCCAGACAGAGCTAACTATGGCTACACCTTC. Its coded protein is CASSPDRANYGYTF.